The T cell receptor beta chain under discussion was sequenced for a study of cytomegalovirus exposure and HLA in healthy donors. Data came from immunoSEQ multiplex PCR; TCRdb stores just in-frame clones and leaves some out. The repertoire holds 60,000 to 90,000 clones, with about 95% as singletons. Germline loops: CDR1 MNHEY, CDR2 SVGAGI. V lost 2 bases, J lost 2 bases, and 12 bases lay in between. This CDR3 is built from 15 residues. Regarding the study as a whole: TCR beta chains numbering approximately 150 were designated cytomegalovirus-associated.

Concerning this clone: Antigen unknown.

The chain uses TRBV6-5 and TRBJ1-1, with D perhaps matching TRBD1 (5 bases). Input material: PBMCs. This receptor was taken from a woman between 18 and 29 years old in good health and CMV-seronegative. CDR3 bases: TGTGCCAGCAGTTACACTGACAGAATTAACACTGAAGCTTTCTTT. This translates into CASSYTDRINTEAFF.